This T cell receptor beta chain was recovered during a study of blood T cells in healthy people across ages. Points from the study as a whole: Both naive CD4+ cell counts and diversity were greater in long-lived donors than in aged donors. Researchers report that TCR beta diversity correlated strongly with naive T cell percentage.

V trimming: 7 bases; J trimming: 8 bases; junction bases outside the gene matches: 15. This CDR3 is 15 amino acids long. Alongside a J-beta primer mix, a sample-barcoded 5' primer served in a second PCR lasting roughly 6 to 11 cycles. Each CDR3 protein is one row after TCRdb ran MiXCR on the 5' RACE reads. The data hold around 1.1 million distinct CDR3 sequences, with roughly two fifths observed a single time. A note on this clonotype: Its antigen is currently unknown.

Specimen: blood. This sequence originates from a man younger than 30 in good health. This chain connects TRBV12-3 or TRBV12-4 to TRBJ2-3; 7 nucleotides align to TRBD1. The CDR3 sequence: CASTLTGLGVATQYF. The DNA of the CDR3 is TGTGCCAGCACCCTGACAGGGTTGGGCGTAGCTACGCAGTATTTT.